This passage covers 5 T cell receptor beta chains from one sample sequenced in a study of beta chain features in type 1 diabetes. Expressed TCRB transcripts were sequenced because the isolated RNA had all been reverse transcribed beforehand. The method was immunoSEQ multiplex PCR; TCRdb's version includes in-frame clones alone and lacks a portion of them. This table holds some 220,000 clones, roughly 11% found once. Sequenced sample: central memory CD4+ T cells from blood. Receptors originate from a man younger than 35 in good health.

The V gene is TRBV4-1, the J gene TRBJ1-2; D is unresolved. The CDR3 runs 13 residues. Trimming left V 2 bases short and J 2 bases short, with 6 bases between. Germline CDR1 and CDR2: MGHRA and YSYEKL. The CDR3 DNA reads as TGCGCCAGCAGCCAACCCGGGAACTATGGCTACACCTTC. It codes for CASSQPGNYGYTF.

This clone came up many times. This chain connects TRBV10-1 to TRBJ1-2, with D possibly matching TRBD1 (5 bases). In germline, CDR1 is WNHNN, CDR2 SYGVQD (reference sequence). This CDR3 region has 14 residues. Trimming cost V 2 bases and J 4 bases, with 11 bases left between them. In DNA, the CDR3 is TGCGCCAGCAGTGAGACAGGACGGACCTATGGCTACACCTTC. It translates to CASSETGRTYGYTF.

This clone was seen a handful of times. At one end, the junction sequence differs from germline, possibly due to a read error. The CDR3 sequence: CASSYSRQGSFEQYF. CDR3 coding DNA: TGTGCCAGCAGTTACTCGAGACAGGGGTCCTTCGAGCAGTACTTC. The chain combines TRBV6-5 with TRBJ2-7; the match to TRBD1 covers 8 bases. This CDR3 spans 15 amino acids. Germline CDR1 and CDR2: MNHEY and SVGAGI.

This clone was seen only a few times. This rearrangement joins TRBV29-1 to TRBJ2-7, with a weak D call TRBD1 (6 bases). The CDR3 runs to 11 residues. Germline CDR1 SQVTM, CDR2 ANQGSEA. V lost 6 bases, J lost 5 bases, and 11 bases lay in between. In nucleotides, the CDR3 is TGCAGCGTGAAACAGGGTCACGAGCAGTACTTC. Translated, it gives CSVKQGHEQYF.

This clone showed up just a few times. The chain employs TRBV5-4 and TRBJ2-7; 7 bases match TRBD1. V lost 4 bases, J lost 10 bases, and 8 bases stayed unmatched. There are 12 residues in the CDR3. Germline CDR1 and CDR2: SGHNT and YYREEE (reference sequence). The CDR3 loop reads CASSDYRGEQYF. The CDR3 DNA follows: TGTGCCAGCAGCGATTACAGGGGCGAACAGTACTTC.